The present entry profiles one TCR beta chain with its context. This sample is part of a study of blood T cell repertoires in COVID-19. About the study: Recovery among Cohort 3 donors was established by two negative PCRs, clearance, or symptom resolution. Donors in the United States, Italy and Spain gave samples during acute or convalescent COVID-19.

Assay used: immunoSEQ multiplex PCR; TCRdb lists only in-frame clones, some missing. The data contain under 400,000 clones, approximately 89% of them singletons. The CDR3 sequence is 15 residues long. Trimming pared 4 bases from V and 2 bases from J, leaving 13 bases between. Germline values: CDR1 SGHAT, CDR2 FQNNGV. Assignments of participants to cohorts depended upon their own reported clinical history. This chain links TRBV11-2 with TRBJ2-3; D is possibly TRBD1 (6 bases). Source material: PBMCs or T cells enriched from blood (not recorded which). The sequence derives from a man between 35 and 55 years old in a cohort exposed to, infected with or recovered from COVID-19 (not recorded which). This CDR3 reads CASSSVTGTTDTQYF. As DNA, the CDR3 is TGTGCCAGCAGCTCCGTTACAGGGACCACAGATACGCAGTATTTT. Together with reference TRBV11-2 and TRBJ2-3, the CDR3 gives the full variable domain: EAGVAQSPRYKIIEKRQSVAFWCNPISGHATLYWYQQILGQGPKLLIQFQNNGVVDDSQLPKDRFSAERLKGVDSTLKIQPAKLEDSAVYLCASSSVTGTTDTQYFGPGTRLTVL.